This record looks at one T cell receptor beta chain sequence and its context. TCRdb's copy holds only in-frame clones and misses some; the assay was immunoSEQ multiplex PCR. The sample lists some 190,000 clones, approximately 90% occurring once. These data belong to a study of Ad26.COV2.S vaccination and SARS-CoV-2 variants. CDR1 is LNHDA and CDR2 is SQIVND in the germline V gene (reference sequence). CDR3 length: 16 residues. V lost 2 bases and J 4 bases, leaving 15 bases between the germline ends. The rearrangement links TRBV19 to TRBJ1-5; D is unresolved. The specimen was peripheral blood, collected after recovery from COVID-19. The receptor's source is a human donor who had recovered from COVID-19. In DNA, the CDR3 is TGTGCCAGTAGTATAACTTTCGTAGGCGGGAATCAGCCCCAGCATTTT. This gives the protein CASSITFVGGNQPQHF.